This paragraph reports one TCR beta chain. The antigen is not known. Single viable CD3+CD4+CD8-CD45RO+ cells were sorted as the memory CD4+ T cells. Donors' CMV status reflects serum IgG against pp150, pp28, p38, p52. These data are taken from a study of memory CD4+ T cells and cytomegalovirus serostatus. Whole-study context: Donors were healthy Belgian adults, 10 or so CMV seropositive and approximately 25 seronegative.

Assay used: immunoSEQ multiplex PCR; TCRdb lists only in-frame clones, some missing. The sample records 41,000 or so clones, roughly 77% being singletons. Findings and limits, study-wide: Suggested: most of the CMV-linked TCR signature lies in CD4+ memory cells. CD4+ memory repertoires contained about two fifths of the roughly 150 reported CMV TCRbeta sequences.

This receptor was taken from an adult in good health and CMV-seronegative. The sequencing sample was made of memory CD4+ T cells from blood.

This CDR3 is CASSSSGWRRQETQYF. CDR3 coding DNA: TGTGCCAGCAGCTCAAGCGGTTGGCGGAGGCAAGAGACCCAGTACTTC. V and J are TRBV13 and TRBJ2-5; a weak D match, TRBD2 (5 bases). This CDR3 is 16 amino acids long. Germline CDR1 reads PRHDT; CDR2 reads FYEKMQ (reference sequence). Trimming stripped 4 bases from V and 2 bases from J, with 17 bases between.